A single sample gave rise to the 25 T cell receptor beta chains below, sequenced in a study of persistence of HIV-infected CD4 T cells. Overlapping HIV-1 Gag 15-mer peptides at approximately 0.96 ug per peptide per mL were used. CD40L/CD69 double-negative CD45RO-high memory CD4+ T cells were collected. What these receptors recognize is not known. Sequencing used immunoSEQ version 4 in survey mode. Profiled with immunoSEQ multiplex PCR; TCRdb holds only in-frame clones, not every one. Of about 43,000 clones listed, approximately 80% were seen once; the top ten hold 12% to 15%. Sequencing used CD4+ T cells sorted from PBMCs after roughly 19-hour stimulation, obtained from a patient who received antiretroviral therapy. The origin of the receptors is an adult man with HIV who was CMV-seropositive.

This sequence joins TRBV25-1 and TRBJ2-3; possibly TRBD1 for D (5 bases). Germline V lookup: CDR1 MGHDK, CDR2 SYGVNS. The CDR3 totals 14 residues. Trimming cost V 2 bases and J 2 bases, with 8 bases left between them. CDR3 loop: CASSEPGFTDTQYF. The CDR3 DNA reads TGTGCCAGCAGTGAACCAGGGTTCACAGATACGCAGTATTTT.

The chain has TRBV30 and TRBJ2-4, with TRBD2 matching 9 bases. The CDR3 sequence is 14 residues long. J gave up 7 bases and V 0 bases, and 4 bases lay outside the gene matches. Germline assignment: CDR1 GTSNPN and CDR2 SVGIG (reference sequence). DNA for the CDR3: TGTGCCTGGAGTGTAGGTGGACTAGCGAACATTCAGTACTTC. Its protein is CAWSVGGLANIQYF.

V gene TRBV30 combines with J gene TRBJ1-4; D not certain. Between the trimmed V and J ends, which lost 1 base and 0 bases, there was a span of 9 bases. The CDR3 is made up of 15 amino acids. The germline CDR1 and CDR2 sequences are GTSNPN and SVGIG (reference sequence). CDR3 nucleotides: TGTGCCTGGAGTGAAGGTACTTCAACTAATGAAAAACTGTTTTTT. Protein sequence: CAWSEGTSTNEKLFF.

The V call is TRBV4-2, the J call TRBJ2-3; TRBD1 might be the D (5 bases). V lost 2 bases, J lost 8 bases, and 5 bases lay in between. Per germline, CDR1 LGHNA and CDR2 YNFKEQ. The CDR3 has 11 residues. The CDR3 reads CASSQQGTQYF. The CDR3 DNA sequence: TGTGCCAGCAGCCAACAGGGTACGCAGTATTTT.

This sequence joins TRBV7-9 and TRBJ1-1, with TRBD1 as a possible D gene (6 bases). This CDR3 contains 15 residues. The ends were cut back, 0 bases at V and 10 bases at J, with 18 bases in the middle. CDR1 is SEHNR and CDR2 is FQNEAQ in the germline V gene (reference sequence). Here the CDR3 reads CASSLAQTVGARAFF. The CDR3 DNA is TGTGCCAGCAGCTTAGCGCAGACAGTGGGGGCACGAGCTTTCTTT.

The V gene is TRBV5-1, the J gene TRBJ1-2, with D unclear. Looked up from germline, CDR1 is SGHRS and CDR2 is YFSETQ. V shed 1 base and J shed 0 bases, with 7 bases lying between them. The CDR3 length is 14 residues. The CDR3 spells CASSLQVANYGYTF. The CDR3 nucleotides are TGCGCCAGCAGCTTGCAGGTAGCTAACTATGGCTACACCTTC.

The chain recombines TRBV5-1 with TRBJ2-2; 7 positions agree with TRBD1. CDR1 is SGHRS, CDR2 YFSETQ, per germline. The trim removed 0 bases at V and 5 bases at J, leaving 10 bases unmatched. The length of the CDR3 is 17 residues. CDR3 coding DNA: TGCGCCAGCAGCTTGGGAACCGGGACAGTAGAGACCGGGGAGCTGTTTTTT. It codes for CASSLGTGTVETGELFF.

V is TRBV2 and J is TRBJ2-4; TRBD2 matches at 7 bases. This CDR3 is 16 amino acids long. CDR1 and CDR2 from the germline V gene are SNHLY and FYNNEI. V lost 0 bases and J lost 2; bases outside the gene matches: 4. CDR3 DNA: TGTGCCAGCAGTGAAGCTCAGGGAGGGACCAAAAACATTCAGTACTTC. It yields the protein CASSEAQGGTKNIQYF.

This clone was found a few times. This chain links TRBV18 with TRBJ2-7, with 9 bases matching TRBD1. The CDR3 is made up of 15 amino acids. Trimming cost V 3 bases and J 6 bases; bases outside gene matches: 9. Germline assignment: CDR1 KGHSH and CDR2 LQKENI. CDR3 amino acids: CASSPKLGQGGEQYF. CDR3 DNA sequence: TGTGCCAGCTCACCCAAGCTGGGACAGGGAGGCGAGCAGTACTTC. Based on the CDR3 plus reference TRBV18 and TRBJ2-7, the full variable domain is NAGVMQNPRHLVRRRGQEARLRCSPMKGHSHVYWYRQLPEEGLKFMVYLQKENIIDESGMPKERFSAEFPKEGPSILRIQQVVRGDSAAYFCASSPKLGQGGEQYFGPGTRLTVT.

The chain employs TRBV6-5 and TRBJ1-2; possible D gene TRBD1, 6 bases. CDR3 length: 16 amino acids. The V end was cut by 0 bases, the J end by 2 bases, with 13 bases between. Germline loops: CDR1 MNHEY, CDR2 SVGAGI. The CDR3 DNA reads TGTGCCAGCAGTTACTCAATAGGCAGGGGCAACTATGGCTACACCTTC. This translates into CASSYSIGRGNYGYTF.

This rearrangement joins TRBV7-2 to TRBJ1-6; 10 bases agree with TRBD1. The germline gives CDR1 SGHTA, CDR2 FQGNSA. Trimming cost V 1 base and J 10 bases; bases outside gene matches: 4. The CDR3 consists of 15 residues. CDR3 nucleotide sequence: TGTGCCAGCAGCTTAGACAGGACAGGGGGGTCACCCCTCCACTTT. Its translation: CASSLDRTGGSPLHF. Looking up the rest from reference TRBV7-2 and TRBJ1-6 gives the full variable domain: GAGVSQSPSNKVTEKGKDVELRCDPISGHTALYWYRQSLGQGLEFLIYFQGNSAPDKSGLPSDRFSAERTGGSVSTLTIQRTQQEDSAVYLCASSLDRTGGSPLHFGNGTRLTVT.

This CDR3 reads CASSYNRDSLGYTF. Here the CDR3 DNA reads TGTGCCAGCAGTTATAACCGGGACAGTCTTGGCTACACCTTC. V usage is TRBV5-4 and J usage is TRBJ1-2, with 7 positions matching TRBD1. The CDR3 length is 14 residues. The germline V gene encodes CDR1 SGHNT and CDR2 YYREEE (reference sequence). Losses at the gene ends were 5 bases for V and 7 bases for J; bases not matched to a gene: 11.

V and J are TRBV5-1 and TRBJ1-3; D is possibly TRBD1 (5 bases). The CDR3 runs to 17 residues. V lost 3 bases and J lost 0, with 16 bases in between. CDR1 and CDR2 (germline): SGHRS, YFSETQ. CDR3 in DNA: TGCGCCAGCAGCTCGGCGGGACGTATGGTCTCTGGAAACACCATATATTTT. Translated: CASSSAGRMVSGNTIYF.

CDR3 DNA: TGTGCCAGCAGCGATATCAACCGACAGGGGGCGAACACTGAAGCTTTCTTT. This gives the protein CASSDINRQGANTEAFF. The rearrangement joins TRBV7-2 to TRBJ1-1; 10 bases fit TRBD1. With 5 bases clipped from V and 1 base from J, the junction kept 10 bases outside the gene matches. The CDR3 consists of 17 residues. Looked up from germline, CDR1 is SGHTA and CDR2 is FQGNSA.

The CDR3 DNA reads TGTGCCAGCAGTGCCTATGTGGGTTCCTCTGGAAACACCATATATTTT. It translates to CASSAYVGSSGNTIYF. The rearrangement uses TRBV6-6 and TRBJ1-3; D is ambiguous. This CDR3 region has 16 residues. V shed 5 bases and J shed 0 bases, with 14 bases lying between them. Germline V gene lookup returns CDR1 MNHNY and CDR2 SVGAGI (reference sequence).

The chain recombines TRBV28 with TRBJ2-7; either TRBD1 or TRBD2 may fit D (5 bases each). This CDR3 spans 15 amino acids. V was pared by 1 base and J by 0 bases, with 10 bases between. Germline V CDR1 and CDR2: MDHEN, SYDVKM. DNA for the CDR3: TGTGCCAGCAGTTTATCCGGGACGATCTCCTACGAGCAGTACTTC. As protein: CASSLSGTISYEQYF. The whole variable domain, filled in from reference TRBV28 and TRBJ2-7, reads DVKVTQSSRYLVKRTGEKVFLECVQDMDHENMFWYRQDPGLGLRLIYFSYDVKMKEKGDIPEGYSVSREKKERFSLILESASTNQTSMYLCASSLSGTISYEQYFGPGTRLTVT.

This clone was observed a handful of times. The chain uses TRBV5-4 and TRBJ1-2; 7 nucleotides agree with TRBD1. Germline V CDR1 and CDR2: SGHNT, YYREEE (reference sequence). The CDR3 spans 14 residues. V shed 3 bases, J shed 2 bases, and the junction held 4 bases outside the gene matches. The CDR3 is CASSYRQGNYGYTF. The CDR3 DNA follows: TGTGCCAGCAGCTATAGACAGGGAAACTATGGCTACACCTTC.

DNA for the CDR3: TGTGCCAGCAGCAAACTTGGGGGGTCGGTAGACACTGAAGCTTTCTTT. Its protein product is CASSKLGGSVDTEAFF. The gene calls are TRBV3-1 (or the pseudogene TRBV3-2) and TRBJ1-1, with a tentative D call TRBD1 (5 bases). CDR3 length: 16 amino acids. V was cut by 5 bases and J by 3 bases, with 19 bases left in between. Germline V lookup: CDR1 LGHDT, CDR2 YNNKEL (reference sequence).

This chain links TRBV6-2 or TRBV6-3 with TRBJ2-1; 11 positions match TRBD2. V shed 5 bases and J 6 bases; nucleotides not matched to a gene: 9. Germline lookup yields CDR1 MNHEY and CDR2 SVGEGT. CDR3 length equals 16 residues. The CDR3 region is CASSPLLAGVGNEQFF. CDR3 in DNA: TGTGCCAGCAGTCCCCTACTAGCGGGGGTCGGCAATGAGCAGTTCTTC.

This clone was detected once. The chain employs TRBV5-5 and TRBJ2-6, with D possibly being TRBD2 (6 bases). Deletions cut 0 bases from V and 0 bases from J, with 7 bases between. Germline lookup yields CDR1 SGHKS and CDR2 YYEKEE (reference sequence). The CDR3 is 16 amino acids. CDR3 protein: CASSLGGNSGANVLTF. CDR3 nucleotides: TGTGCCAGCAGCTTGGGCGGGAACTCTGGGGCCAACGTCCTGACTTTC.

The J gene is TRBJ1-2, the V gene TRBV23-1; D is ambiguous. TRBV23-1 is reported as an ORF; its role is uncertain. Trimming removed 4 bases at V and 8 bases at J, with 17 bases between. The CDR3 sequence is 14 residues long. Here the CDR3 reads CASSRFPEGSGYTF. CDR3 bases: TGCGCCAGCAGTCGCTTTCCAGAAGGAAGCGGCTACACCTTC.

J is TRBJ2-5 and V is TRBV9, with D possibly matching TRBD2 (5 bases). Trimming removed 4 bases from V and 4 bases from J, with 11 bases in between. The CDR3 sequence is 13 residues long. The germline gives CDR1 SGDLS, CDR2 YYNGEE. This CDR3 reads CASSLSRVETQYF. CDR3 DNA sequence: TGTGCCAGCAGCCTCTCGAGGGTAGAGACCCAGTACTTC.

This clone was observed a handful of times. This sequence joins TRBV19 and TRBJ1-3; D is unresolved. Trimming removed 7 bases at V and 0 bases at J, with 13 bases between. The CDR3 has 15 amino acids. Per the germline V gene, CDR1 is LNHDA and CDR2 is SQIVND (reference sequence). For the CDR3, the DNA is TGTGCCAGTACCACCCTCCGGGCCTCTGGAAACACCATATATTTT. Its translation is CASTTLRASGNTIYF.

V gene TRBV3-1 (or the pseudogene TRBV3-2) combines with J gene TRBJ2-7; no clear D gene. This CDR3 has 12 amino acids. Germline V gene lookup returns CDR1 LGHDT and CDR2 YNNKEL (reference sequence). Between the trimmed V and J ends, which lost 1 base and 8 bases, there was a span of 9 bases. CDR3 bases: TGTGCCAGCAGCCAAGGAAAAAGCAAGCAGTACTTC. It yields the protein CASSQGKSKQYF.

The table lists this clone with a few counts. V gene TRBV6-6 combines with J gene TRBJ1-2; TRBD1 matches at 9 bases. In germline, CDR1 is MNHNY, CDR2 SVGAGI (reference sequence). J lost 4 bases, V lost 2 bases, and 8 bases had no gene match. This CDR3 spans 16 amino acids. The CDR3 protein is CASSYHRQGVPYGYTF. In DNA form, the CDR3 reads TGTGCCAGCAGTTACCATCGACAGGGGGTCCCCTATGGCTACACCTTC.